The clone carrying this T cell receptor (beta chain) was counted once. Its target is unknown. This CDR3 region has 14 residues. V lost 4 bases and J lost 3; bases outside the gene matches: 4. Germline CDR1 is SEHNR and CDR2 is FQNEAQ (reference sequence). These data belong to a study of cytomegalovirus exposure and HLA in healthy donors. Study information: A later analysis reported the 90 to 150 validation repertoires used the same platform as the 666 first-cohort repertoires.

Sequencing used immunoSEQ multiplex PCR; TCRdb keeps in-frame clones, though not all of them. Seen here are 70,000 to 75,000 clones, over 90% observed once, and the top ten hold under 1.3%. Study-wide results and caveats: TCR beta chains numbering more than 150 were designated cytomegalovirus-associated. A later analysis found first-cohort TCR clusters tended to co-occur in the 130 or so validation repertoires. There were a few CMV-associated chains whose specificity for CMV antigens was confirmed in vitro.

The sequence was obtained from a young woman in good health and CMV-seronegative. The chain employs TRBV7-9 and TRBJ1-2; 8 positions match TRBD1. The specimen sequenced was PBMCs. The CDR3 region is CASSSQGADYGYTF. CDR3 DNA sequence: TGTGCCAGCAGCTCGCAGGGGGCAGACTATGGCTACACCTTC.